This T cell receptor beta chain was found in a study of cytotoxic CD8 clonotypes in ibrutinib-treated CLL. This clone was detected a few times. What it recognizes is unknown. Findings of the study overall: Higher circulating CD8+ T-cell counts strongly accompanied higher baseline clonality, above age-matched healthy donors. Under treatment, the uncommon public clonotypes either contracted or remained stable. Lymph node repertoires were not studied, and sampling times were unmatched.

CDR1 and CDR2 (germline): MNHEY, SMNVEV (reference sequence). This CDR3 contains 16 residues. V was clipped by 3 bases and J by 1 base, with 14 bases between them. Some clones are missing from TCRdb's copy, which holds only in-frame ones; the method was immunoSEQ multiplex PCR. The table has hundreds of thousands of clones, approximately 67% seen once. The TCR originated in a human donor with chronic lymphocytic leukemia. The sample in question was PBMCs, obtained after 36 months of ibrutinib treatment. The chain has TRBV27 and TRBJ2-3; the D is unclear. The CDR3 spells CASSFLQPARTDTQYF. The CDR3 coding sequence is TGTGCCAGCAGTTTCCTCCAACCCGCCCGCACAGATACGCAGTATTTT.